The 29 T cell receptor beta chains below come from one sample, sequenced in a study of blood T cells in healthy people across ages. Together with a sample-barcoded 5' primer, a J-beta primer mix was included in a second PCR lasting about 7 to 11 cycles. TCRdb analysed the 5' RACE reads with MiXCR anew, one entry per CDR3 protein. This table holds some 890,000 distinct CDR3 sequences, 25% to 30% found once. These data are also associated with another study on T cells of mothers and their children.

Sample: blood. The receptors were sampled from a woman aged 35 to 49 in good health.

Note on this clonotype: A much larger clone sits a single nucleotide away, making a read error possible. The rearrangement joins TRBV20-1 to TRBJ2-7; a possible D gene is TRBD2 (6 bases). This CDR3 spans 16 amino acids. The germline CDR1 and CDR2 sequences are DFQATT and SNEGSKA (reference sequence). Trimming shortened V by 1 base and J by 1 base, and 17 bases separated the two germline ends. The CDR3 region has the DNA TGCAGTGCTAGAGGGATCGGAGGGGAAAATTCCTACGAGCAGTACTTC. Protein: CSARGIGGENSYEQYF.

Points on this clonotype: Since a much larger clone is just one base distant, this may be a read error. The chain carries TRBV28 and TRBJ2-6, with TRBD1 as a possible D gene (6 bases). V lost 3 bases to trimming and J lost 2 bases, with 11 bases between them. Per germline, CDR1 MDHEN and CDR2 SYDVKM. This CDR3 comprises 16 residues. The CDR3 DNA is TGTGCCAGCAGTTTTTTCCACAGGGCTGGGGCCAACGTCCTGACTTTC. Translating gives CASSFFHRAGANVLTF.

CDR3 sequence: CASSARPSGVWQFF. As DNA, the CDR3 is TGTGCCAGCAGCGCCCGGCCTAGCGGGGTCTGGCAGTTCTTC. This sequence joins TRBV7-2 and TRBJ2-1, with 9 bases aligning to TRBD2. Looked up from germline, CDR1 is SGHTA and CDR2 is FQGNSA. This CDR3 has 14 residues. Trimming at V came to 5 bases and at J to 12 bases, leaving 11 bases not matched to a gene.

CDR3 protein: CASSLITVNYGYTF. The CDR3 coding sequence is TGTGCCAGCAGTTTAATTACAGTTAACTATGGCTACACCTTC. The gene calls are TRBV28 and TRBJ1-2; D remains ambiguous. The germline CDR1 and CDR2 sequences are MDHEN and SYDVKM. Trimming cost V 2 bases and J 1 base, with 8 bases left between them. The CDR3 consists of 14 residues.

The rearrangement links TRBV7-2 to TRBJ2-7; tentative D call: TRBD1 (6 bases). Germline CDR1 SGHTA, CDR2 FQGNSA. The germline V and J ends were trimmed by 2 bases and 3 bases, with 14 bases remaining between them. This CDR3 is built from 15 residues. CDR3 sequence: CASSLISGVLYEQYF. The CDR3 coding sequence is TGTGCCAGCAGCTTAATCTCAGGGGTGCTCTACGAGCAGTACTTC.

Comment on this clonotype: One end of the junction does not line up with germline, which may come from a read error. The DNA for the CDR3 is TGCAGCGTTGTAGGAGGGACCTACGAGCTGTACTTC. It codes for CSVVGGTYELYF. This chain uses TRBV29-1 with TRBJ2-7; D may be TRBD2 (6 bases). The CDR3 length is 12 residues. The germline CDR1 and CDR2 sequences are SQVTM and ANQGSEA.

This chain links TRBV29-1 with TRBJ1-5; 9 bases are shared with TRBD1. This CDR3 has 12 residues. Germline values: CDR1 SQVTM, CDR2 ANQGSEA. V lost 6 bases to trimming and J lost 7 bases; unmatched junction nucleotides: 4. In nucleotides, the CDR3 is TGCAGCGTCGGACAGGGGAGGCAGCCCCAGCATTTT. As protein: CSVGQGRQPQHF.

The CDR3 sequence is CSAPGVPVGGYTF. The CDR3 DNA follows: TGCAGTGCTCCTGGTGTCCCCGTGGGAGGCTACACCTTC. The V gene is TRBV20-1, the J gene TRBJ1-2, with D uncertain. The ends were cut back, 5 bases at V and 8 bases at J, with 18 bases in the middle. Germline V gene lookup returns CDR1 DFQATT and CDR2 SNEGSKA (reference sequence). The CDR3 contains 13 residues.

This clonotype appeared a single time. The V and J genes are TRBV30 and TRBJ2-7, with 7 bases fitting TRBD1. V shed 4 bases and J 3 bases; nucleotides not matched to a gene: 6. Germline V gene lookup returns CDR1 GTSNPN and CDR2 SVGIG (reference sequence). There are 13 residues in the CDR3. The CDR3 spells CAWKRDSFYEQYF. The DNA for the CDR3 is TGTGCCTGGAAGAGGGACAGTTTCTACGAGCAGTACTTC.

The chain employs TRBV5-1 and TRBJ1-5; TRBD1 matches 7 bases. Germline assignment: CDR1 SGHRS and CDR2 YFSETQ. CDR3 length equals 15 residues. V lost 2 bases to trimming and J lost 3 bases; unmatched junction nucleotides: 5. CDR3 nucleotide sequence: TGCGCCAGCAGCTTAGGACAGGCTGACAATCAGCCCCAGCATTTT. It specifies CASSLGQADNQPQHF.

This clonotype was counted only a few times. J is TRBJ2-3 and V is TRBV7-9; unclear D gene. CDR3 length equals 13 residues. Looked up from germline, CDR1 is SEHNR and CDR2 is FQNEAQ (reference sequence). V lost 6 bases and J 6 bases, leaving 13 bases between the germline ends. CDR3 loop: CASRLLPRDTQYF. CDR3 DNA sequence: TGTGCCAGCAGACTCCTACCCCGGGATACGCAGTATTTT.

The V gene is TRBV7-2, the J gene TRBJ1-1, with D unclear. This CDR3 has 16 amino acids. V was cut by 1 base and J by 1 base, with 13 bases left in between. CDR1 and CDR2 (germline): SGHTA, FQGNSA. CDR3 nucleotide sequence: TGTGCCAGCAGCTTAGTCGGCGGGAGAACGAACACTGAAGCTTTCTTT. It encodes CASSLVGGRTNTEAFF.

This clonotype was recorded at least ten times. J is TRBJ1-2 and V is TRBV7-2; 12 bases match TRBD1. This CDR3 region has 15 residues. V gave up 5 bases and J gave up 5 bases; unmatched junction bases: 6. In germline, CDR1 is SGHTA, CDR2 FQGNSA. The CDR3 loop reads CASSDRDRGRYGYTF. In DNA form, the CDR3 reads TGTGCCAGCAGCGACCGGGACAGGGGGCGATATGGCTACACCTTC.

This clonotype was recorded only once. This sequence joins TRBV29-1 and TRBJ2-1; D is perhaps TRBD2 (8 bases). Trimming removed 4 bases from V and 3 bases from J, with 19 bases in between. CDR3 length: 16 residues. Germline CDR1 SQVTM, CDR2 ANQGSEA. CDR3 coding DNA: TGCAGCGTTGGGGAGGGGGCGGGAGGAGGCTACAATGAGCAGTTCTTC. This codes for CSVGEGAGGGYNEQFF.

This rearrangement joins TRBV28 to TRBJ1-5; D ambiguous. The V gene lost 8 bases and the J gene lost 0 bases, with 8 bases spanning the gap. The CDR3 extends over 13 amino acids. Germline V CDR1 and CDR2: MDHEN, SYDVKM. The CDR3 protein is CASEQYSNQPQHF. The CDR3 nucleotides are TGTGCCAGCGAGCAATATAGCAATCAGCCCCAGCATTTT.

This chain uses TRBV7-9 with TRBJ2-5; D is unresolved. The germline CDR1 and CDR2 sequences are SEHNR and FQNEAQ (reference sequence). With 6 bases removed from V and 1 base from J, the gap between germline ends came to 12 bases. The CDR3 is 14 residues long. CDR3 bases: TGTGCCAGCAGTTCTCGGGCTAGCCAAGAGACCCAGTACTTC. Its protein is CASSSRASQETQYF.

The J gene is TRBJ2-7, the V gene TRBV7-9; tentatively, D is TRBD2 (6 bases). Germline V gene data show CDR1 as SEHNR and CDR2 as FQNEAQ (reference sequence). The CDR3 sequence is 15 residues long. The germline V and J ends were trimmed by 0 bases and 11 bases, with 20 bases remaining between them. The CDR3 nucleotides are TGTGCCAGCAGCTTAGCGTCATTGTTGGGGACTCCAGAGTACTTC. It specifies CASSLASLLGTPEYF.

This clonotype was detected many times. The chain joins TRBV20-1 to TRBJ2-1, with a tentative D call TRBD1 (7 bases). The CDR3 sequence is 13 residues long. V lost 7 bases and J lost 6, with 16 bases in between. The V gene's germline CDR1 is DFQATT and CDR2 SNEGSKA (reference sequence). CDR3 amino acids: CSETGEVPNEQFF. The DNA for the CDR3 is TGCAGTGAAACAGGGGAGGTCCCCAATGAGCAGTTCTTC.

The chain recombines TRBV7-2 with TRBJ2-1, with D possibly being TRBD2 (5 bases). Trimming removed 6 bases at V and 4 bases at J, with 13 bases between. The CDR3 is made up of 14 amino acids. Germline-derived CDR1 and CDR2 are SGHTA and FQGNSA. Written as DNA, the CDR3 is TGTGCCAGCAGGTGCGACACGGGGTACAATGAGCAGTTCTTC. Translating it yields CASRCDTGYNEQFF.

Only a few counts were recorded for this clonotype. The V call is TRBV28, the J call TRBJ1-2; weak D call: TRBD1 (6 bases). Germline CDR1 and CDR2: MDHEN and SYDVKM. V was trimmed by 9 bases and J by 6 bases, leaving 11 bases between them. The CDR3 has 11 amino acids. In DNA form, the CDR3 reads TGTGCCAGTACAGGGTTTAATGGCTACACCTTC. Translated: CASTGFNGYTF.

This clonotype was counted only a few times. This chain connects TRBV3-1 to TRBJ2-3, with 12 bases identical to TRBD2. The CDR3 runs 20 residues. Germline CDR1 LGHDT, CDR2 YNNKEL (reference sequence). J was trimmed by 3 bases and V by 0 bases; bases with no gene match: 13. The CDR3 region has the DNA TGTGCCAGCAGCCAAGATGCACTAGCGGGGGGCAGGGGTCGGACAGATACGCAGTATTTT. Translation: CASSQDALAGGRGRTDTQYF.

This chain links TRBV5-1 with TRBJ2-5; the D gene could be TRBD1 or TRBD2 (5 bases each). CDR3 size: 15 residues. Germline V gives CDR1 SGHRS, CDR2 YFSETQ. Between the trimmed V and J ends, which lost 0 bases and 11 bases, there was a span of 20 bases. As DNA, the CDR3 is TGCGCCAGCAGCTTGGAAGGGACGGCGCCCTCTGGGCAGTACTTC. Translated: CASSLEGTAPSGQYF.

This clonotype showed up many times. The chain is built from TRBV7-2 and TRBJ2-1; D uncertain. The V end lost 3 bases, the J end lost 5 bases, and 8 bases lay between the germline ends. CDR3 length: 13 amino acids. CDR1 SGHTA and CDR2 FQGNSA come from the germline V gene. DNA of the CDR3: TGTGCCAGCAGCTTGTCCTTGGACAATGAGCAGTTCTTC. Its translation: CASSLSLDNEQFF. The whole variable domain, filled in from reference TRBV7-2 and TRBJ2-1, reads GAGVSQSPSNKVTEKGKDVELRCDPISGHTALYWYRQSLGQGLEFLIYFQGNSAPDKSGLPSDRFSAERTGGSVSTLTIQRTQQEDSAVYLCASSLSLDNEQFFGPGTRLTVL.

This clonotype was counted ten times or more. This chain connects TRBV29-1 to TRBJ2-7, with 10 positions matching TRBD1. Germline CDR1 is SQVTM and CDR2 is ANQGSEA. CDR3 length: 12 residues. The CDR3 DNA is TGCAGTGGGGGACAGGGGACCCACGAGCAGTACTTC. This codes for CSGGQGTHEQYF.

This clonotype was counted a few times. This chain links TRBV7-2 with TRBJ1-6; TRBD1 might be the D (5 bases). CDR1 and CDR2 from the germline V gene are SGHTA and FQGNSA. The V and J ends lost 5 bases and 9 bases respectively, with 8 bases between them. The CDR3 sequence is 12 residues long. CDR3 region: CASSQTVSPLHF. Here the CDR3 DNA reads TGTGCCAGCAGCCAGACAGTTTCACCCCTCCACTTT.

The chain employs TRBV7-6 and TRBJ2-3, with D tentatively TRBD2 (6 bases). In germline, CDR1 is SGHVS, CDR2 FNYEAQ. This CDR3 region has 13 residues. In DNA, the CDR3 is TGTGCTAGTAGCGGATTTAGCGCAGATACGCAGTATTTT. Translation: CASSGFSADTQYF.

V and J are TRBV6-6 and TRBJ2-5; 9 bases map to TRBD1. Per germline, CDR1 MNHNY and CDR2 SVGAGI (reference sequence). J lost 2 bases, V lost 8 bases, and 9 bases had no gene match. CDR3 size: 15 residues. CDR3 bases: TGTGCCAGCCTATTGTGGGGGACAGGGCAAGAGACCCAGTACTTC. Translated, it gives CASLLWGTGQETQYF.

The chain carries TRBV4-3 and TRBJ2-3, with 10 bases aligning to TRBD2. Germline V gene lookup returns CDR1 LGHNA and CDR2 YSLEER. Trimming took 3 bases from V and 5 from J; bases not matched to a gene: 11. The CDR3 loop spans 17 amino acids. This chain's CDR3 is CASSQAPLAGSVDTQYF. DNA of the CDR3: TGCGCCAGCAGCCAGGCTCCACTAGCGGGGAGTGTAGATACGCAGTATTTT.

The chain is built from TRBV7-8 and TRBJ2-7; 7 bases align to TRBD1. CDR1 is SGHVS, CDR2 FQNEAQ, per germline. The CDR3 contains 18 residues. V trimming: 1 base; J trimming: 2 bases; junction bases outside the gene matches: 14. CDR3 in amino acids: CASSLGFPGTDLTYEQYF. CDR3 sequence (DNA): TGTGCCAGCAGCTTAGGGTTTCCGGGGACAGACCTAACCTACGAGCAGTACTTC.